This is a list of T cell receptor beta chains from one sample in a study of T cells after yellow fever vaccination. TCRdb re-derived calls from the 5' RACE reads in MiXCR, one entry per CDR3 protein. The sample lists 110,000 or so distinct CDR3 sequences, about 7.2% occurring once. The input for sequencing was CD4+ T cells sorted from PBMCs, taken approximately 47 days after the first yellow fever vaccination. The origin of the receptors is a man between 18 and 29 years old who received the YFV17D yellow fever vaccine. The CDR3 runs from the conserved cysteine through the conserved F or W. The D gene is left open where the match is weak. Only part of the rows carry a size: once, few, many, or a class if the clone is expanded.

>NA|TRBJ2-1|NA|TRBV3-1
TGTGCCAGCAGTAGAGGGACCCTACCAGTCTTC
CASSRGTLPVF
>NA|TRBJ2-7|many|TRBV12-3/TRBV12-4
TGTGCCAGCAGTTTTGGAATAGTGTGGGCAGATGGAAACTACGAGCAGTACTTC
CASSFGIVWADGNYEQYF
>NA|TRBJ2-3|many|TRBV3-1
TGTGCCAGCAGCCCATGGGAACGGTTGGCAGATACGCAGTATTTT
CASSPWERLADTQYF
>NA|TRBJ2-3|NA|TRBV12-3/TRBV12-4
TGTGCCTTCAGGCCGCGCCGCGGGGGCCTGTCTTCTAGCACAGATACGCAGTATTTT
CAFRPRRGGLSSSTDTQYF
>NA|TRBJ1-1|many|TRBV5-6
TGTGCCAGCAGCGACGGGACATCCGCGAAGAACACTGAAGCTTTCTTT
CASSDGTSAKNTEAFF
>NA|TRBJ1-2|NA|TRBV18
TGTGCCAGCTCACCCAATGCAGGGATGATCTATGGCTACACCTTC
CASSPNAGMIYGYTF
>TRBD2|TRBJ2-1|many|TRBV6-2/TRBV6-3
TGTGCCAGCAGTACGGCCCTAGCGGGGGGGTACAATGAGCAGTTCTTC
CASSTALAGGYNEQFF
>NA|TRBJ2-5|many|TRBV6-6
TGTGCCAGCAGGAGACTCAGGGTCGAGACCCAGTACTTC
CASRRLRVETQYF
>NA|TRBJ2-5|NA|TRBV7-2
TGTGCCAGCTTACCGAGGCGCAGGGGCGTAGGGGAGACCCAGTACTTC
CASLPRRRGVGETQYF
>NA|TRBJ2-7|many|TRBV10-3
TGTGCCATCAGTATACAGGGGACTGGAGACGAGCAGTACTTC
CAISIQGTGDEQYF
>NA|TRBJ2-5|many|TRBV5-6
TGTGCCAGCAGCAGGCAAGAGACCCAGTACTTC
CASSRQETQYF
>NA|TRBJ2-5|many|TRBV5-6
TGTGCCAGCAGCTTGACTAGTGTGGAGACCCAGTACTTC
CASSLTSVETQYF
>TRBD1|TRBJ2-3|many|TRBV20-1
TGCAGTGCTATAGGGGGCAGGGGAGATACGCAGTATTTT
CSAIGGRGDTQYF
>TRBD1|TRBJ2-7|many|TRBV18
TGTGCCAGCTCACCATCGGGACAGTACGAGCAGTACTTC
CASSPSGQYEQYF
>NA|TRBJ2-3|many|TRBV7-2
TGTGCCAGCAGGACAACAGGGACAGATACGCAGTATTTT
CASRTTGTDTQYF
>NA|TRBJ2-3|many|TRBV12-3/TRBV12-4
TGTGCCAGCAGTTTACGGTTGGGGAACACAGATACGCAGTATTTT
CASSLRLGNTDTQYF
>TRBD1|TRBJ1-2|many|TRBV3-1
TGTGCCAGCAGCCTTAATTTCGCAGGGGGCGGCTACACCTTC
CASSLNFAGGGYTF
>NA|TRBJ1-2|many|TRBV12-3/TRBV12-4
TGTGCCAGCAGTTGGCTCACAGGAGGAGCTAACTATGGCTACACCTTC
CASSWLTGGANYGYTF
>TRBD2|TRBJ2-7|many|TRBV3-1
TGTGCCAGCAGCCTTACGGCGGGGGGCGCACCTTACGAGCAGTACTTC
CASSLTAGGAPYEQYF
>NA|TRBJ2-5|many|TRBV7-3
TGTGCCAGCAGCTTAGTCTTTAGCGGCCAAGAGACCCAGTACTTC
CASSLVFSGQETQYF
>NA|TRBJ1-1|many|TRBV2
TGTGCCAGCACCGTTTATGGCACTGAAGCTTTCTTT
CASTVYGTEAFF
>NA|TRBJ2-3|many|TRBV7-2
TGTGCCAGCAGCTTAGTCGGTCCCGGCACAGATACGCAGTATTTT
CASSLVGPGTDTQYF
>NA|TRBJ1-6|many|TRBV7-2
TGTGCCAGCAGCAGCGTTGGGTGGGACAATTCACCCCTCCACTTT
CASSSVGWDNSPLHF
>NA|TRBJ1-2|many|TRBV2
TGTGCCAGCAGTGAAGGGGCAATTGGTGATGGCTACACCTTC
CASSEGAIGDGYTF
>NA|TRBJ1-5|NA|TRBV7-9
TGTGCCAGCAGCTCCCTGGGGGGGGACAATCAGCCCCAGCATTTT
CASSSLGGDNQPQHF
>NA|TRBJ1-2|many|TRBV5-1
TGCGCCAGCAGCTTGATTCCAGGGACCTATGGCTACACCTTC
CASSLIPGTYGYTF
>NA|TRBJ2-1|many|TRBV5-6
TGTGCCAGCAGCTTATCCAGTGAGCAGTTCTTC
CASSLSSEQFF
>NA|TRBJ2-3|many|TRBV7-2
TGTGCCAGCAGCTTACTCGGGGGTACAGATACGCAGTATTTT
CASSLLGGTDTQYF
>NA|TRBJ2-1|NA|TRBV10-3
TGTGCCATCAAAGCGGGCGGGGCCAGTAATGAGCAGTTCTTC
CAIKAGGASNEQFF
>TRBD1|TRBJ1-1|many|TRBV5-1
TGCGCCAGCAGCCGGGACAGGCCGTCCACTGAAGCTTTCTTT
CASSRDRPSTEAFF
>TRBD1|TRBJ1-2|many|TRBV5-6
TGTGCCAGCAGCTCCGTAACAGGGGAAAGCACCTTC
CASSSVTGESTF
>NA|TRBJ2-3|many|TRBV5-1
TGCGCCAGCAGCTTGAACAGGGGCACAGATACGCAGTATTTT
CASSLNRGTDTQYF
>TRBD2|TRBJ2-1|many|TRBV7-2
TGTGCCAGCAGCTGGGGACTAGCGCGACAGTTCTTC
CASSWGLARQFF
>TRBD1|TRBJ1-2|many|TRBV7-3
TGTGCCAGCAGCTTCGGACAGGGGATCGGCTACACCTTC
CASSFGQGIGYTF
>NA|TRBJ2-7|many|TRBV10-3
TGTGCCATCAACGGGGGGCCGAATGAGCAGTACTTC
CAINGGPNEQYF
>NA|TRBJ1-5|many|TRBV28
TGTGCCAGCAACCCGACGGCTCAGCCCCAGCATTTT
CASNPTAQPQHF
>NA|TRBJ2-1|many|TRBV20-1
TGCAGTGCCCACAGTAATGCGTACAATGAGCAGTTCTTC
CSAHSNAYNEQFF
>NA|TRBJ1-2|many|TRBV20-1
TGCAGTGCTAGAAACAGGGTGAATGGCTACACCTTC
CSARNRVNGYTF
>NA|TRBJ2-5|many|TRBV4-1
TGCGCCAGCAGCGTGTCTAGCAGAGAGACCCAGTACTTC
CASSVSSRETQYF
>NA|TRBJ1-4|NA|TRBV7-2
TGTGCCAGCAGCCCCCCGGCCTCCGGGGTAAACGAAAAACTGTTTTTT
CASSPPASGVNEKLFF
>NA|TRBJ1-1|many|TRBV6-5
TGTGCCAGCAGTAGATTAGGGACTGAAGCTTTCTTT
CASSRLGTEAFF